Each of the 18 T cell receptor beta chains below was sequenced from the same sample in a study of cytomegalovirus exposure and HLA in healthy donors. With 60 Vbeta and 13 Jbeta primers, the PCR was carried out. Here immunoSEQ multiplex PCR was the method, and the copy in TCRdb shows in-frame clones only, minus some. The sample lists 95,000 to 150,000 clones, around two thirds seen once, with approximately 8.5% in the top ten. Material for sequencing was PBMCs. These receptors were taken from a woman between 40 and 55 years old in good health and CMV-seropositive.

This clone was counted a few times. V is TRBV9 and J is TRBJ1-4, with a possible D match to TRBD1 (5 bases). Deletions cut 0 bases from V and 0 bases from J, with 6 bases between. The CDR3 loop spans 15 amino acids. CDR1 and CDR2 (germline): SGDLS, YYNGEE. CDR3 amino acids: CASSVAGATNEKLFF. CDR3 nucleotides: TGTGCCAGCAGCGTAGCGGGGGCAACTAATGAAAAACTGTTTTTT.

The J gene is TRBJ2-7, the V gene TRBV15; D possibly corresponds to TRBD2 (5 bases). V lost 5 bases and J 3 bases, leaving 17 bases between the germline ends. This CDR3 is 15 amino acids long. In germline, CDR1 is LNHNV, CDR2 YYDKDF (reference sequence). The CDR3 DNA reads TGTGCCACCAGCCGAGGCAGGACCGGACTCTACGAGCAGTACTTC. This encodes CATSRGRTGLYEQYF.

The chain couples TRBV5-1 to TRBJ2-1; 8 bases line up with TRBD2. The length of the CDR3 is 14 residues. J was trimmed by 8 bases and V by 2 bases; bases with no gene match: 6. The germline V gene has CDR1 SGHRS and CDR2 YFSETQ. CDR3 sequence reads: CASSLSGGPDEQFF. The CDR3 DNA reads TGCGCCAGCAGCTTATCGGGAGGGCCGGATGAGCAGTTCTTC.

This chain uses TRBV19 with TRBJ1-1; D is ambiguous. Trimming cost V 3 bases and J 1 base, with 12 bases left between them. Per the germline V gene, CDR1 is LNHDA and CDR2 is SQIVND (reference sequence). The length of the CDR3 is 15 residues. The CDR3 DNA reads TGTGCCAGTAGTATCCCGAATGCCAGGAACACTGAAGCTTTCTTT. This gives the protein CASSIPNARNTEAFF.

The chain has TRBV19 and TRBJ1-1, with D maybe TRBD1 (6 bases). The CDR3 extends over 14 amino acids. V dropped 8 bases and J dropped 6 bases, with 19 bases sitting between them. The germline gives CDR1 LNHDA, CDR2 SQIVND (reference sequence). CDR3 residues: CASAFRGARAEAFF. DNA for the CDR3: TGTGCCAGTGCCTTTCGGGGGGCACGGGCTGAAGCTTTCTTT. Full variable domain (remainder filled in from reference TRBV19 and TRBJ1-1): DGGITQSPKYLFRKEGQNVTLSCEQNLNHDAMYWYRQDPGQGLRLIYYSQIVNDFQKGDIAEGYSVSREKKESFPLTVTSAQKNPTAFYLCASAFRGARAEAFFGQGTRLTVV.

CDR3 coding DNA: TGCGCCAGCAGCTTGGAACAGGGATACGAGCAGTACTTC. This codes for CASSLEQGYEQYF. This rearrangement joins TRBV5-1 to TRBJ2-7; tentatively, D is TRBD1 (6 bases). CDR1 is SGHRS, CDR2 YFSETQ, per germline. This CDR3 region has 13 residues. Trimming took 0 bases from V and 4 from J, leaving 8 bases between them.

This chain joins TRBV25-1 and TRBJ2-3; 10 bases agree with TRBD2. From germline, CDR1 is MGHDK and CDR2 SYGVNS. Germline trimming cut 3 bases from V and 4 bases from J; bases unmatched to any gene: 4. The CDR3 is 15 amino acids. CDR3 loop: CASSEPSGSADTQYF. The CDR3, as DNA: TGTGCCAGCAGTGAGCCTAGCGGGAGTGCAGATACGCAGTATTTT.

This clone has a handful of counts. The V gene is TRBV19, the J gene TRBJ1-2; 9 positions agree with TRBD1. Per germline, CDR1 LNHDA and CDR2 SQIVND (reference sequence). V trimming: 9 bases; J trimming: 3 bases; junction bases outside the gene matches: 5. CDR3 length: 13 residues. CDR3 loop: CASRRDRDYGYTF. As DNA, the CDR3 is TGTGCCAGCCGCCGGGACAGGGACTATGGCTACACCTTC.

This clone was seen a handful of times. The chain recombines TRBV7-9 with TRBJ2-7, with a tentative D call TRBD2 (5 bases). Germline assignment: CDR1 SEHNR and CDR2 FQNEAQ (reference sequence). V lost 5 bases and J 6 bases, leaving 26 bases between the germline ends. The CDR3 sequence is 17 residues long. CDR3 protein: CASSPQIWAEAAGEQYF. As DNA, the CDR3 is TGTGCCAGCAGCCCGCAGATTTGGGCGGAGGCGGCCGGCGAGCAGTACTTC.

This rearrangement joins TRBV4-2 to TRBJ2-6; 7 bases agree with TRBD2. J was trimmed by 0 bases and V by 2 bases; bases with no gene match: 4. This CDR3 contains 17 residues. The V gene's germline CDR1 is LGHNA and CDR2 YNFKEQ. This CDR3 reads CASSQLAADSGANVLTF. CDR3 DNA: TGTGCCAGCAGCCAACTAGCGGCGGACTCTGGGGCCAACGTCCTGACTTTC.

The chain recombines TRBV14 with TRBJ2-7; tentative D call: TRBD2 (6 bases). Germline lookup yields CDR1 SGHDN and CDR2 FVKESK. The CDR3 is 14 amino acids. Trimming left V 3 bases short and J 4 bases short, with 13 bases between. CDR3 protein: CASSHMGGGYEQYF. The CDR3 DNA is TGTGCCAGCAGCCATATGGGAGGCGGGTACGAGCAGTACTTC.

The J gene is TRBJ1-1, the V gene TRBV6-6; possible D gene TRBD1, 6 bases. The V gene lost 5 bases and the J gene lost 3 bases, with 13 bases spanning the gap. CDR1 MNHNY and CDR2 SVGAGI come from the germline V gene (reference sequence). This CDR3 has 14 amino acids. CDR3 region: CASSPDRWDTEAFF. CDR3 in DNA: TGTGCCAGCAGTCCCGACAGGTGGGACACTGAAGCTTTCTTT.

V is TRBV6-1 and J is TRBJ2-2, with D perhaps matching TRBD1 (6 bases). Germline-derived CDR1 and CDR2 are MNHNS and SASEGT. This CDR3 spans 15 amino acids. Between the trimmed V and J ends, which lost 2 bases and 6 bases, there was a span of 13 bases. CDR3 loop: CASSESTGQAGELFF. CDR3 nucleotide sequence: TGTGCCAGCAGTGAAAGTACAGGGCAGGCCGGGGAGCTGTTTTTT.

The chain uses TRBV10-2 and TRBJ1-1; D gene ambiguous. Germline V lookup: CDR1 WSHSY, CDR2 SAAADI. Trimming removed 5 bases from V and 5 bases from J, with 18 bases in between. The CDR3 sequence is 15 residues long. The CDR3 here is CASSHPGIGTTEAFF. The DNA of the CDR3 is TGCGCCAGCAGTCATCCGGGGATAGGTACGACTGAAGCTTTCTTT.

The sample holds one count of this clone. The chain uses TRBV7-2 and TRBJ2-3; D is ambiguous. In germline, CDR1 is SGHTA, CDR2 FQGNSA. V was shortened by 3 bases and J by 0 bases, with 10 bases between the two germline ends. The CDR3 is 15 residues long. This CDR3 reads CASSFPPSSTDTQYF. The CDR3 nucleotides are TGTGCCAGCAGCTTTCCTCCTTCTAGCACAGATACGCAGTATTTT.

The CDR3 loop is CASSLVGVQGGNTIYF. The CDR3 bases are TGTGCCAGCAGCTTGGTAGGGGTTCAGGGAGGAAACACCATATATTTT. V usage is TRBV5-6 and J usage is TRBJ1-3, with D perhaps matching TRBD1 (5 bases). V lost 0 bases and J lost 4, with 14 bases in between. The CDR3 is made up of 16 amino acids. Germline V gives CDR1 SGHDT, CDR2 YYEEEE.

The CDR3 DNA follows: TGTGCCAGCAGTTACGAGGGACTACTCCAAGAGACCCAGTACTTC. Translation gives CASSYEGLLQETQYF. J is TRBJ2-5 and V is TRBV6-6; the match to TRBD2 covers 7 bases. The ends lost 2 bases at V and 1 base at J; junction bases unmatched: 4. The CDR3 sequence is 15 residues long. Germline assignment: CDR1 MNHNY and CDR2 SVGAGI (reference sequence).

The chain couples TRBV9 to TRBJ1-1; the D gene is possibly TRBD1 (5 bases). V was cut by 4 bases and J by 5 bases, with 21 bases left in between. CDR1 is SGDLS, CDR2 YYNGEE, per germline. This CDR3 is 16 amino acids long. The CDR3 nucleotides are TGTGCCAGCAGCCCAGGCCGGGCAGGGTCGAATACTGAAGCTTTCTTT. This translates into CASSPGRAGSNTEAFF.